Listed here are 3 T cell receptor beta chains from one sample, sequenced in a study of blood T cells in healthy people across ages. Next came a second PCR, run for about 7 to 12 cycles, which used a sample-barcoded 5' primer along with a J-beta primer mix. TCRdb reanalysed the 5' RACE reads using MiXCR and keeps one entry per CDR3 protein. The table shows approximately 800,000 distinct CDR3 sequences, with about 62% occurring only once. The source material was blood. These receptors were taken from a man younger than 45 in good health.

V usage is TRBV7-2 and J usage is TRBJ2-6; 10 nucleotides agree with TRBD1. Per germline, CDR1 SGHTA and CDR2 FQGNSA. The V and J ends lost 6 bases and 0 bases, in that order; junction bases with no gene match: 5. The CDR3 extends over 17 amino acids. In DNA form, the CDR3 reads TGTGCCAGCAGTTTGACAGGGGGCCGCTCTGGGGCCAACGTCCTGACTTTC. Translation gives CASSLTGGRSGANVLTF.

The J gene is TRBJ2-5, the V gene TRBV9; 8 bases match TRBD2. From germline, CDR1 is SGDLS and CDR2 YYNGEE. This CDR3 has 16 residues. V lost 0 bases to trimming and J lost 0 bases; unmatched junction nucleotides: 4. The DNA of the CDR3 is TGTGCCAGCAGCGTAGCCCTGCGGGGGGACCAAGAGACCCAGTACTTC. This translates into CASSVALRGDQETQYF.

This clonotype was detected once. This rearrangement joins TRBV9 to TRBJ2-3, with 11 nucleotides matching TRBD2. V lost 2 bases, J lost 6 bases, and 5 bases stayed unmatched. CDR1 and CDR2 (germline): SGDLS, YYNGEE. The CDR3 is 15 residues long. CDR3: CASSVSGGVPDTQYF. The CDR3 DNA reads as TGTGCCAGCAGCGTTAGCGGGGGGGTCCCGGATACGCAGTATTTT.